This T cell receptor beta chain was obtained from a study of identifying expanded T cells in peripheral blood. Findings of the study overall: Across healthy donors, higher total template counts meant significantly greater roughly 2-week count variance. Over around two and four weeks, about 15 and 19 clones changed, versus 1.2 between replicates.

Sequencing used immunoSEQ multiplex PCR; TCRdb keeps in-frame clones, though not all of them. This sample has approximately 100,000 clones, with roughly 91% found just once. Remarks on this clone: The target antigen is unknown.

During the collection period, no donor immune events like infections were recorded. With V trimmed by 1 base and J by 8 bases, 7 bases remained unmatched. Germline values: CDR1 SGHNT, CDR2 YENEEA. The CDR3 totals 16 residues. The TCR originated in a person between 18 and 75 years old in good health. The chain employs TRBV11-3 and TRBJ2-1; 11 positions match TRBD2. The material sequenced was blood. As DNA, the CDR3 is TGTGCCAGCAGCTTAGTCGGGACTAGCGGTCAGGATGAGCAGTTCTTC. This codes for CASSLVGTSGQDEQFF.